The 32 T cell receptor beta chains below all came from one sample that was sequenced in a study of T-cell memory formation after mild COVID-19. Each CDR3 protein is one row after TCRdb ran MiXCR on the 5' RACE reads. Among roughly 86,000 distinct CDR3 sequences listed, 10% to 15% were seen once. The sequencing input was PBMCs or a T cell subset sorted from them (not recorded which). Receptors were obtained from an adult woman who had mild COVID-19 (a few samples of this study predate the infection). Cell type and time point are not known.

The chain has TRBV4-3 and TRBJ2-2; TRBD2 matches 7 bases. The V segment lost 0 bases and the J segment 1 base; nucleotides outside the gene matches: 8. The CDR3 covers 18 residues. Germline CDR1 LGHNA, CDR2 YSLEER. The CDR3 reads CASSQDPLASGNTGELFF. In DNA, the CDR3 is TGCGCCAGCAGCCAAGATCCTCTCGCTAGCGGGAACACCGGGGAGCTGTTTTTT.

Only a few counts were recorded for this clonotype. V is TRBV6-4 and J is TRBJ2-3; 9 bases align to TRBD2. The length of the CDR3 is 15 residues. CDR1 and CDR2 (germline): MRHNA, SNTAGT. V was clipped by 3 bases and J by 3 bases; unmatched bases: 4. CDR3 nucleotide sequence: TGTGCCAGCAGTGAAGTTGCGGGAGGGACAGATACGCAGTATTTT. Translation gives CASSEVAGGTDTQYF.

The sample holds a few counts of this clonotype. An end of the junction differs from the germline gene, which may be a read error. V gene TRBV7-7 combines with J gene TRBJ1-1, with 8 bases lining up with TRBD1. CDR1 is SSHAT and CDR2 is FNYEAQ in the germline V gene (reference sequence). The CDR3 extends over 14 amino acids. In DNA form, the CDR3 reads TGTGCTAGCAACATGGACAGGGCGGTCACTGAAGCTTTCTTT. Protein product: CASNMDRAVTEAFF.

The chain carries TRBV5-1 and TRBJ2-3; tentatively, D is TRBD2 (6 bases). This CDR3 contains 17 residues. V lost 0 bases and J 2 bases, leaving 16 bases between the germline ends. The germline gives CDR1 SGHRS, CDR2 YFSETQ. CDR3 loop: CASSLGLGDSHTDTQYF. CDR3 DNA sequence: TGCGCCAGCAGCTTGGGGCTCGGGGACTCACACACAGATACGCAGTATTTT.

V gene TRBV27 combines with J gene TRBJ2-5; D ambiguous. CDR3 length equals 17 residues. Between the trimmed V and J ends, which lost 3 bases and 5 bases, there was a span of 22 bases. CDR1 is MNHEY and CDR2 is SMNVEV in the germline V gene (reference sequence). In DNA, the CDR3 is TGTGCCAGCAGTTTTTTTCCTCCGGCCAGCCCTGGGGAGACCCAGTACTTC. Translation: CASSFFPPASPGETQYF.

There are a few counts of this clonotype. The chain recombines TRBV4-3 with TRBJ2-7, with D unclear. CDR1 LGHNA and CDR2 YSLEER come from the germline V gene. Deletions cut 3 bases from V and 0 bases from J, with 15 bases between. The CDR3 length is 16 residues. The CDR3 nucleotides read TGCGCCAGCAGCCACCACCACGCGGAAAGCTCCTACGAGCAGTACTTC. Its translation is CASSHHHAESSYEQYF.

This clonotype was detected a few times. The chain combines TRBV7-6 with TRBJ2-5, with D possibly matching TRBD1 (5 bases). Germline CDR1 is SGHVS and CDR2 is FNYEAQ. This CDR3 has 14 amino acids. Trimming left V 4 bases short and J 4 bases short, with 13 bases between. The CDR3, as DNA: TGTGCCAGCAGCTCGTTTCAGGGTGGAGAGACCCAGTACTTC. Translating gives CASSSFQGGETQYF. Supplemented by reference TRBV7-6 and TRBJ2-5, the full variable domain reads GAGVSQSPRYKVTKRGQDVALRCDPISGHVSLYWYRQALGQGPEFLTYFNYEAQQDKSGLPNDRFSAERPEGSISTLTIQRTEQRDSAMYRCASSSFQGGETQYFGPGTRLLVL.

The rearrangement joins TRBV30 to TRBJ2-3; D is ambiguous. V shed 0 bases and J shed 5 bases, with 18 bases lying between them. Germline V gives CDR1 GTSNPN, CDR2 SVGIG (reference sequence). This CDR3 spans 16 amino acids. The DNA of the CDR3 is TGTGCCTGGAGTGTACCGGTCCTGAAAATGGGAGATACGCAGTATTTT. Translating gives CAWSVPVLKMGDTQYF.

This clonotype was recorded many times. This chain connects TRBV12-3 or TRBV12-4 to TRBJ2-7; 11 nucleotides agree with TRBD2. There are 14 residues in the CDR3. After removal of 6 bases from V and 2 bases from J, the junction contained 3 bases not matched to a gene. CDR3 loop: CASRETSGAYEQYF. CDR3 DNA: TGTGCCAGCAGAGAGACTAGCGGGGCCTACGAGCAGTACTTC.

This clonotype was counted at least ten times. The chain employs TRBV6-5 and TRBJ2-2, with D uncertain. The CDR3 runs to 11 residues. V gave up 6 bases and J gave up 7 bases, with 6 bases separating them. In germline, CDR1 is MNHEY, CDR2 SVGAGI. CDR3 coding DNA: TGTGCCAGCAGACTTTTCGGGGAGCTGTTTTTT. This codes for CASRLFGELFF.

The J gene is TRBJ2-3, the V gene TRBV13; D not resolved. The V end lost 5 bases, the J end lost 6 bases, and 12 bases lay between the germline ends. CDR1 is PRHDT and CDR2 is FYEKMQ in the germline V gene (reference sequence). This CDR3 is built from 13 residues. In nucleotides, the CDR3 is TGTGCCAGCAGCCCAGTAAGAGGCGATACGCAGTATTTT. Amino acids: CASSPVRGDTQYF.

The sample holds a few counts of this clonotype. The rearrangement uses TRBV11-2 and TRBJ1-1; TRBD1 might be the D (6 bases). V was trimmed by 1 base and J by 7 bases, leaving 10 bases between them. Germline CDR1 reads SGHAT; CDR2 reads FQNNGV. This CDR3 comprises 13 residues. The CDR3 protein is CASSLGGGFEAFF. The CDR3 DNA sequence: TGTGCCAGCAGCTTAGGGGGGGGCTTTGAAGCTTTCTTT.

This clonotype has more than one count but fewer than ten. This rearrangement joins TRBV7-9 to TRBJ2-1; 7 bases line up with TRBD1. This CDR3 is 12 amino acids long. With V trimmed by 4 bases and J by 10 bases, 4 bases remained unmatched. CDR1 SEHNR and CDR2 FQNEAQ come from the germline V gene (reference sequence). The CDR3 nucleotides are TGTGCCAGCAGCTCCCCCAGGGGGGAGCAGTTCTTC. This gives the protein CASSSPRGEQFF. The full variable domain, completed using reference TRBV7-9 and TRBJ2-1, is DTGVSQNPRHKITKRGQNVTFRCDPISEHNRLYWYRQTLGQGPEFLTYFQNEAQLEKSRLLSDRFSAERPKGSFSTLEIQRTEQGDSAMYLCASSSPRGEQFFGPGTRLTVL.

This clonotype appeared a few times. The V and J genes are TRBV3-1 and TRBJ2-5, with TRBD2 matching over 8 bases. J was trimmed by 5 bases and V by 1 base; bases with no gene match: 6. The CDR3 spans 15 residues. Germline CDR1 LGHDT, CDR2 YNNKEL (reference sequence). CDR3 in DNA: TGTGCCAGCAGCCAAGGACGAGCGGGGGATGAGACCCAGTACTTC. As protein: CASSQGRAGDETQYF.

This clonotype was found once. The CDR3 nucleotides are TGTGCCAGCAGTTCTACTCTAGCGGGAAGAAATACGCAGTATTTT. This translates into CASSSTLAGRNTQYF. The chain combines TRBV7-8 with TRBJ2-3; 9 nucleotides agree with TRBD2. Trimming cost V 6 bases and J 7 bases; bases outside gene matches: 11. Germline values: CDR1 SGHVS, CDR2 FQNEAQ. This CDR3 region has 15 residues.

This sequence joins TRBV18 and TRBJ2-7; 10 bases line up with TRBD1. The CDR3 has 17 amino acids. Germline assignment: CDR1 KGHSH and CDR2 LQKENI. V was clipped by 3 bases and J by 3 bases; unmatched bases: 11. As DNA, the CDR3 is TGTGCCAGCTCACCCGGCCGGGACAGGGGCCGGGACTACGAGCAGTACTTC. Its translation: CASSPGRDRGRDYEQYF.

This clonotype came up a few times. The CDR3 loop is CASSSSSRDGIPYNEQFF. CDR3 in DNA: TGTGCCAGCAGCTCAAGCTCCCGGGACGGGATACCCTACAATGAGCAGTTCTTC. The genes are TRBV5-8 and TRBJ2-1; D might be TRBD1 or TRBD2, each matching 5 bases. The CDR3 consists of 18 residues. Germline V gene sequence: CDR1 SGHTS, CDR2 YDEGEE. With 3 bases removed from V and 2 bases from J, the gap between germline ends came to 21 bases.

The rearrangement links TRBV7-2 to TRBJ1-1, with 7 bases matching TRBD1. Germline-derived CDR1 and CDR2 are SGHTA and FQGNSA. This CDR3 region has 16 residues. The V segment lost 2 bases and the J segment 3 bases; nucleotides outside the gene matches: 9. The CDR3 loop is CASSLPGEGADTEAFF. CDR3 in DNA: TGTGCCAGCAGCTTACCTGGGGAGGGGGCGGACACTGAAGCTTTCTTT.

In its sample, this clonotype was seen a few times. The chain employs TRBV6-5 and TRBJ2-3; D not certain. The V gene's germline CDR1 is MNHEY and CDR2 SVGAGI. Trimming shortened V by 2 bases and J by 2 bases, and 17 bases separated the two germline ends. The length of the CDR3 is 17 residues. This CDR3 reads CASSYGSGYTNTDTQYF. The CDR3 DNA is TGTGCCAGCAGTTACGGGTCGGGCTACACAAACACAGATACGCAGTATTTT.

V and J are TRBV5-1 and TRBJ2-2; D is undetermined. The CDR3 is 13 residues long. Trimming removed 5 bases at V and 1 base at J, with 6 bases between. CDR1 SGHRS and CDR2 YFSETQ come from the germline V gene. Written as DNA, the CDR3 is TGCGCCAGCAGAGCCCGGAACACCGGGGAGCTGTTTTTT. It is translated as CASRARNTGELFF.

This clonotype has a handful of counts. This sequence joins TRBV12-5 and TRBJ2-3, with 11 bases lining up with TRBD1. With 1 base clipped from V and 2 bases from J, the junction kept 8 bases outside the gene matches. There are 18 residues in the CDR3. Germline V gives CDR1 LGHNT, CDR2 FRNRAP. The CDR3 sequence: CASGLDHGTGGPTDTQYF. DNA of the CDR3: TGTGCTAGTGGTTTGGACCACGGGACAGGGGGACCCACAGATACGCAGTATTTT.

The chain recombines TRBV29-1 with TRBJ1-1, with D perhaps TRBD1 (5 bases). The CDR3 contains 10 residues. Germline V gives CDR1 SQVTM, CDR2 ANQGSEA. Trimming removed 8 bases from V and 5 bases from J, with 9 bases in between. The CDR3 spells CSFWGTEAFF. CDR3 DNA: TGCAGCTTTTGGGGGACTGAAGCTTTCTTT.

The V gene is TRBV24-1, the J gene TRBJ2-1; D is undetermined. Trimming took off 4 bases at V and 5 bases at J, with 5 bases between the two ends. The CDR3 is made up of 12 amino acids. Germline V gene data show CDR1 as KGHDR and CDR2 as SFDVKD. CDR3 DNA sequence: TGTGCCACCAGTGACCATAACAATGAGCAGTTCTTC. Translating it yields CATSDHNNEQFF.

This clonotype has a handful of counts. The chain has TRBV7-2 and TRBJ2-5; a possible D gene is TRBD2 (5 bases). Between the trimmed V and J ends, which lost 4 bases and 2 bases, there was a span of 11 bases. CDR3 length: 14 amino acids. CDR1 SGHTA and CDR2 FQGNSA come from the germline V gene. This chain's CDR3 is CASSSRSGQETQYF. The CDR3 DNA follows: TGTGCCAGCAGCTCGCGAAGCGGACAAGAGACCCAGTACTTC.

This clonotype was observed many times. The gene calls are TRBV5-1 and TRBJ2-7, with D unclear. Trimming shortened V by 1 base and J by 3 bases, and 11 bases separated the two germline ends. The CDR3 is 14 amino acids. CDR1 and CDR2 from the germline V gene are SGHRS and YFSETQ. CDR3 in amino acids: CASSLTGIRYEQYF. CDR3 nucleotide sequence: TGCGCCAGCAGCTTGACGGGTATTCGCTACGAGCAGTACTTC.

This clonotype was observed a handful of times. The chain combines TRBV7-6 with TRBJ2-3; possibly TRBD2 for D (5 bases). CDR3 size: 13 residues. The ends were cut back, 5 bases at V and 4 bases at J, with 10 bases in the middle. Germline CDR1 and CDR2: SGHVS and FNYEAQ. The CDR3 nucleotides read TGTGCCAGCAGCCCTGGACTCTCAGATACGCAGTATTTT. It yields the protein CASSPGLSDTQYF.

This clonotype was seen more than once but under ten times. The chain combines TRBV19 with TRBJ1-2, with a tentative D call TRBD1 (6 bases). Germline CDR1 LNHDA, CDR2 SQIVND (reference sequence). V lost 7 bases and J 4 bases, leaving 19 bases between the germline ends. This CDR3 has 15 residues. CDR3 sequence (DNA): TGTGCCAGTAAACACCCAGGGGCGTCGGTCTATGGCTACACCTTC. Protein: CASKHPGASVYGYTF.

This chain joins TRBV9 and TRBJ2-1, with D hard to call. CDR3 size: 14 residues. Trimming removed 0 bases from V and 4 bases from J, with 8 bases in between. Germline V gene lookup returns CDR1 SGDLS and CDR2 YYNGEE. The CDR3 region has the DNA TGTGCCAGCAGCGTAGAAACAGATTACAATGAGCAGTTCTTC. This gives the protein CASSVETDYNEQFF.

This chain uses TRBV3-1 with TRBJ2-3; D unclear. The V gene lost 6 bases and the J gene lost 3 bases, with 16 bases spanning the gap. This CDR3 comprises 15 residues. The germline CDR1 and CDR2 sequences are LGHDT and YNNKEL (reference sequence). The CDR3 here is CASRGGNSITDTQYF. CDR3 nucleotides: TGTGCCAGCAGAGGCGGTAATAGCATTACAGATACGCAGTATTTT.

This clonotype was counted a few times. The V call is TRBV5-6, the J call TRBJ1-1; unclear D gene. The CDR3 length is 16 residues. Germline V gene data show CDR1 as SGHDT and CDR2 as YYEEEE. Trimming removed 2 bases at V and 8 bases at J, with 22 bases between. CDR3 sequence: CASSFDGSHPPEEAFF. The DNA of the CDR3 is TGTGCCAGCAGCTTTGACGGGTCACATCCCCCCGAGGAAGCTTTCTTT.

The chain recombines TRBV7-2 with TRBJ2-7, with D unresolved. Germline V gene lookup returns CDR1 SGHTA and CDR2 FQGNSA. The CDR3 runs to 15 residues. V was pared by 1 base and J by 5 bases, with 15 bases between. CDR3 nucleotide sequence: TGTGCCAGCAGCTTAGTTGGTTTAGGTGACCACGAGCAGTACTTC. Its protein is CASSLVGLGDHEQYF.

The chain combines TRBV7-9 with TRBJ2-1; weak D call: TRBD2 (6 bases). Trimming removed 2 bases from V and 9 bases from J, with 8 bases in between. The length of the CDR3 is 12 residues. Germline assignment: CDR1 SEHNR and CDR2 FQNEAQ (reference sequence). The CDR3 loop is CASSLWGGEQFF. The CDR3 region has the DNA TGTGCCAGCAGCTTATGGGGAGGTGAGCAGTTCTTC.